The entry that follows covers one TCR beta chain sequence. CDR3 length: 11 amino acids. V was cut by 5 bases and J by 2 bases, with 4 bases left in between. Germline CDR1 and CDR2: SGHAT and FQDESV (reference sequence). The data were obtained in a study of blood T cell repertoires in COVID-19. Study information: Samples came from the United States, Italy and Spain, spanning acute and convalescent COVID-19. PBMCs, B-cell-depleted T cells, or T cells were the source of the cDNA or gDNA that made up the material.

This table comes from immunoSEQ multiplex PCR, and its TCRdb copy is limited to in-frame clones, with some not included. The repertoire holds 95,000 to 150,000 clones, with roughly 77% as singletons. The material sequenced was peripheral blood. The V and J genes are TRBV11-1 and TRBJ2-7; no clear D. The TCR comes from a man aged 55 to 69 with active or convalescent COVID-19. The DNA for the CDR3 is TGTGCCAGCAGCCGAGCCTACGAGCAGTACTTC. Its protein product is CASSRAYEQYF. Drawing the rest from reference TRBV11-1 and TRBJ2-7, the complete variable domain is EAEVAQSPRYKITEKSQAVAFWCDPISGHATLYWYRQILGQGPELLVQFQDESVVDDSQLPKDRFSAERLKGVDSTLKIQPAELGDSAMYLCASSRAYEQYFGPGTRLTVT.